This T cell receptor (beta chain) was profiled in a study of cytomegalovirus exposure and HLA in healthy donors. A multiplex PCR was run with 60 Vbeta primers and 13 Jbeta primers. Sequenced by immunoSEQ multiplex PCR; TCRdb stores in-frame clones only, minus some. Among some 200,000 clones listed, about 84% were seen once. Germline V lookup: CDR1 SQVTM, CDR2 ANQGSEA. V lost 7 bases and J lost 4; bases outside the gene matches: 9. The CDR3 runs to 14 residues. This clonotype was sampled from a man in his fifties in good health and CMV-seronegative. The rearrangement links TRBV29-1 to TRBJ2-5; 10 bases fit TRBD2. Sequenced: PBMCs. CDR3 coding DNA: TGCAGCGCCAACCGACCTAGCGGGGGAGAGACCCAGTACTTC. The encoded protein is CSANRPSGGETQYF.